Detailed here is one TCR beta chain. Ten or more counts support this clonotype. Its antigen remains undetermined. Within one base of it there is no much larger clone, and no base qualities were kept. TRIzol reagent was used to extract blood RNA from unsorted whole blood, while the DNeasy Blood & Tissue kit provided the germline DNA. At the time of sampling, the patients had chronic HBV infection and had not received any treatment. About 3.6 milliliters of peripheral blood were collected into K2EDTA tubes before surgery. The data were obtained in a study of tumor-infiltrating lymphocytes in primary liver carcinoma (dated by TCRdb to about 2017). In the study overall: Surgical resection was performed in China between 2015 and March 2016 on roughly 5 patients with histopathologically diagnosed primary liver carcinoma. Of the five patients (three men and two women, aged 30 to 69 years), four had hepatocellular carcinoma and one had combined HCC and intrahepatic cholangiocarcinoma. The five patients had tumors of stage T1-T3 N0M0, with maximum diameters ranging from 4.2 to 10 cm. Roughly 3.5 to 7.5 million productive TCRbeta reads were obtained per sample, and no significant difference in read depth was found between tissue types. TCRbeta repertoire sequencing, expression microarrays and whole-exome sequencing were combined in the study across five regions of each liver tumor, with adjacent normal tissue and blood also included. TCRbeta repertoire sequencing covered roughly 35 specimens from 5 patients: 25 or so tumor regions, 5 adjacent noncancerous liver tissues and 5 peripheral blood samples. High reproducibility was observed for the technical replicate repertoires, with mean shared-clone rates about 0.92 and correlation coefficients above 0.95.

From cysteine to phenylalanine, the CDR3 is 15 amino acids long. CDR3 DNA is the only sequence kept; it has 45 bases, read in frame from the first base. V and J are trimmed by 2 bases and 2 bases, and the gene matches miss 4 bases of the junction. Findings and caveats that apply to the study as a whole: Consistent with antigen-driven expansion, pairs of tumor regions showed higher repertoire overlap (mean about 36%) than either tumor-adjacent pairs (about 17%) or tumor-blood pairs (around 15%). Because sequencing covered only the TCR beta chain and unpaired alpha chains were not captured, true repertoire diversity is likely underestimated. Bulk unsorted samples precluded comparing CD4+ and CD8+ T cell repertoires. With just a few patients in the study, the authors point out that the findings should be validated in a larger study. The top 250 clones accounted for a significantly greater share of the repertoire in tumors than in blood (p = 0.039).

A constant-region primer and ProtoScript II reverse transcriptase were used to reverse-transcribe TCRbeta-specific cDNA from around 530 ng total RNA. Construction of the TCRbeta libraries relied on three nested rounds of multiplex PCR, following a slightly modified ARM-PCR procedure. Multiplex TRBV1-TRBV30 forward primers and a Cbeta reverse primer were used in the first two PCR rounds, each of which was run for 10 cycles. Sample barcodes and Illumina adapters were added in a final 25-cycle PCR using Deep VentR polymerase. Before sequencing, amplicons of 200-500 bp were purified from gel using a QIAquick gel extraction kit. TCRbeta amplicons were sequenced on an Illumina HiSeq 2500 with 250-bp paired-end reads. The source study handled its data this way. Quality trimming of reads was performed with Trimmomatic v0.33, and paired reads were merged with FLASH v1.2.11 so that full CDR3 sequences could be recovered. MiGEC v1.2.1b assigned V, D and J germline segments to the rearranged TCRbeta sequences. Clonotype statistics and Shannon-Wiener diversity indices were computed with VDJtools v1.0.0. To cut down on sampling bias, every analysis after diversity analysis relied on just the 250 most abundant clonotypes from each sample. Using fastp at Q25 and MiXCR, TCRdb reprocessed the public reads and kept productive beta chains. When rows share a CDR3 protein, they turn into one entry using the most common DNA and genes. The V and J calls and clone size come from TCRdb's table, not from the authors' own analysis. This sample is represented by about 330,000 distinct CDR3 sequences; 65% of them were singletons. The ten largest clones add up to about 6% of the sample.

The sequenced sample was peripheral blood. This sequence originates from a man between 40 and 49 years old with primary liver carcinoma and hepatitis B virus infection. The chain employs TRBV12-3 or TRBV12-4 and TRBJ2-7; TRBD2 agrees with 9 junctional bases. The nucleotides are TGTGCCAGCAGTTTACGACTAGCGGACACCTACGAGCAGTACTTC. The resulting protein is CASSLRLADTYEQYF.